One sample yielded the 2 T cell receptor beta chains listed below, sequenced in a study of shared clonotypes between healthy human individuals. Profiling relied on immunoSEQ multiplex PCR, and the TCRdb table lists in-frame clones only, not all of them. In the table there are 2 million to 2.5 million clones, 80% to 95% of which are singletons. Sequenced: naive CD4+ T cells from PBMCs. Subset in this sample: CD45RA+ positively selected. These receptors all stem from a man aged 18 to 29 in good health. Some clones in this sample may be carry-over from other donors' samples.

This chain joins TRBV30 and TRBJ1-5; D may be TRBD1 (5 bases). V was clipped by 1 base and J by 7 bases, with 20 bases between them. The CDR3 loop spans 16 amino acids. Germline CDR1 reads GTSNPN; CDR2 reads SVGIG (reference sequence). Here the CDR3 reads CAWSGGGSLGIQPQHF. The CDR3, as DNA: TGTGCCTGGAGTGGGGGCGGGTCCCTGGGGATACAGCCCCAGCATTTT.

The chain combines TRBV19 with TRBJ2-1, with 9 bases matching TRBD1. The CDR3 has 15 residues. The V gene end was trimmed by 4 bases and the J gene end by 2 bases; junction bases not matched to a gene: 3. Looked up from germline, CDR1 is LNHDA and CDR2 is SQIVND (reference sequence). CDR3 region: CASSKRQGAYNEQFF. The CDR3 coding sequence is TGTGCCAGTAGTAAAAGACAGGGGGCCTACAATGAGCAGTTCTTC.